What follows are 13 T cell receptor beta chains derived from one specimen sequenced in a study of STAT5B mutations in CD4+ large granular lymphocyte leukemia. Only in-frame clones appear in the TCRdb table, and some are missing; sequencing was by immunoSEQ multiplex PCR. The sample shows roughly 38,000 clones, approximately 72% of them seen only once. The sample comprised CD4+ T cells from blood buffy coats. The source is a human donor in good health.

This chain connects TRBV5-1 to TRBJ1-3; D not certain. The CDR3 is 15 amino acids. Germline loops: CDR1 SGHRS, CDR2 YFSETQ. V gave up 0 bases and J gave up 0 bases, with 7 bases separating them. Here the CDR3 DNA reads TGCGCCAGCAGCTTGGCGGGTGACTCTGGAAACACCATATATTTT. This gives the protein CASSLAGDSGNTIYF.

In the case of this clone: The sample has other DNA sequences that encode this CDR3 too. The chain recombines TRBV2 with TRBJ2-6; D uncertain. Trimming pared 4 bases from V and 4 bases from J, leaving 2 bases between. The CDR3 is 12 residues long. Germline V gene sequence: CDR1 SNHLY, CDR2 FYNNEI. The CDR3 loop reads CASSVGANVLTF. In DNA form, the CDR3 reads TGTGCCAGCAGTGTGGGGGCCAACGTCCTGACTTTC.

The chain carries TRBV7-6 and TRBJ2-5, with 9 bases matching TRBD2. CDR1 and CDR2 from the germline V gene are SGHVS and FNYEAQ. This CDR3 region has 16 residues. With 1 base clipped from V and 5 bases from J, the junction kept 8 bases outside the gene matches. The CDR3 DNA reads TGTGCCAGCAGCTTAGGGTTAGCGGGGGCCTTTGAGACCCAGTACTTC. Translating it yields CASSLGLAGAFETQYF. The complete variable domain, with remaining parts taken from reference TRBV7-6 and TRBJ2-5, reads GAGVSQSPRYKVTKRGQDVALRCDPISGHVSLYWYRQALGQGPEFLTYFNYEAQQDKSGLPNDRFSAERPEGSISTLTIQRTEQRDSAMYRCASSLGLAGAFETQYFGPGTRLLVL.

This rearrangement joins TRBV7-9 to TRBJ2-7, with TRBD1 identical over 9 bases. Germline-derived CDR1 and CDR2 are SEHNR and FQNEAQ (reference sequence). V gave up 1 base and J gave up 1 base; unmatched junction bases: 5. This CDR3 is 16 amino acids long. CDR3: CASSLGVTGGSYEQYF. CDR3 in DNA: TGTGCCAGCAGCTTAGGAGTGACAGGGGGTTCCTACGAGCAGTACTTC.

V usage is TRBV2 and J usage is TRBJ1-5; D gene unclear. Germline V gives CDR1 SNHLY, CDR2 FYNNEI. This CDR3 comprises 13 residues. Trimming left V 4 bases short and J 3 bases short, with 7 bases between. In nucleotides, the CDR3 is TGTGCCAGCAGTGTAGGGAACAATCAGCCCCAGCATTTT. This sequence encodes CASSVGNNQPQHF. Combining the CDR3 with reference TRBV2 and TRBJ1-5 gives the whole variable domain EPEVTQTPSHQVTQMGQEVILRCVPISNHLYFYWYRQILGQKVEFLVSFYNNEISEKSEIFDDQFSVERPDGSNFTLKIRSTKLEDSAMYFCASSVGNNQPQHFGDGTRLSIL.

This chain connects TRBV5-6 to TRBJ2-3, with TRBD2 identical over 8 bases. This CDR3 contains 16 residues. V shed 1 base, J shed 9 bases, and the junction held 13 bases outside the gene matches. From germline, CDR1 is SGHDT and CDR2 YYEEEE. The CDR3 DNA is TGTGCCAGCAGCTTGAAGGGCGGGGGGATCCAGGGAACGCAGTATTTT. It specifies CASSLKGGGIQGTQYF. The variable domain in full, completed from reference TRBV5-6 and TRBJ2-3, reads DAGVTQSPTHLIKTRGQQVTLRCSPKSGHDTVSWYQQALGQGPQFIFQYYEEEERQRGNFPDRFSGHQFPNYSSELNVNALLLGDSALYLCASSLKGGGIQGTQYFGPGTRLTVL.

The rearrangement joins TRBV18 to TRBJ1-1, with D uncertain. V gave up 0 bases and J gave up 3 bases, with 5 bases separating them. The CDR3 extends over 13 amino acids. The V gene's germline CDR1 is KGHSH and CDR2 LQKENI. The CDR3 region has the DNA TGTGCCAGCTCACCACCACAGCACACTGAAGCTTTCTTT. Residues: CASSPPQHTEAFF.

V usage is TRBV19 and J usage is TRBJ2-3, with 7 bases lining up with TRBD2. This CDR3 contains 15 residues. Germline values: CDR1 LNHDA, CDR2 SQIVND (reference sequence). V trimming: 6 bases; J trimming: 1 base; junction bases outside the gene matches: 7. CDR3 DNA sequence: TGTGCCAGTAGCCGAATAAGCGGGGGCACAGATACGCAGTATTTT. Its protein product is CASSRISGGTDTQYF. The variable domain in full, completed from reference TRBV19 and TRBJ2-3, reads DGGITQSPKYLFRKEGQNVTLSCEQNLNHDAMYWYRQDPGQGLRLIYYSQIVNDFQKGDIAEGYSVSREKKESFPLTVTSAQKNPTAFYLCASSRISGGTDTQYFGPGTRLTVL.

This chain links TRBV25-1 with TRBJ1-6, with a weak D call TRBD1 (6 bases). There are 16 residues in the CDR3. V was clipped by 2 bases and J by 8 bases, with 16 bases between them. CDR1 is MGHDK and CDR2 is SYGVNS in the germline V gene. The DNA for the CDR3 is TGTGCCAGCAGTGAAGACGTTAGGGGGTTTGATTCACCCCTCCACTTT. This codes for CASSEDVRGFDSPLHF.

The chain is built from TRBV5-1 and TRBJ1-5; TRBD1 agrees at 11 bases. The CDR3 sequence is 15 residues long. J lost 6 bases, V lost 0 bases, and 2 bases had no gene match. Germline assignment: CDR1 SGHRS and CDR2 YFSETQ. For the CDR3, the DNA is TGCGCCAGCAGCTTGGGCGGGACAGGGGGTCAGCCCCAGCATTTT. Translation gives CASSLGGTGGQPQHF.

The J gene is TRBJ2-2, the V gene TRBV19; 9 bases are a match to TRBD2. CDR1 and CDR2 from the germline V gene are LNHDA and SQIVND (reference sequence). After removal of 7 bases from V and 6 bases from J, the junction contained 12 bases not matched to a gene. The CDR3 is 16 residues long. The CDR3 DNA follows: TGTGCCAGTAATACCCGCGGGGGGGCCTTCCCCGGGGAGCTGTTTTTT. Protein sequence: CASNTRGGAFPGELFF.

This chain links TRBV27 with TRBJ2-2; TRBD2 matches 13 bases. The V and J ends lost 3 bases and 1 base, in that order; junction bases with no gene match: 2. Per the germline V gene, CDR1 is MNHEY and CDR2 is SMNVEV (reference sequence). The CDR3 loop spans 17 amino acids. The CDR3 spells CASSLGLAGKNTGELFF. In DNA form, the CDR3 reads TGTGCCAGCAGTTTGGGACTAGCGGGGAAGAACACCGGGGAGCTGTTTTTT.

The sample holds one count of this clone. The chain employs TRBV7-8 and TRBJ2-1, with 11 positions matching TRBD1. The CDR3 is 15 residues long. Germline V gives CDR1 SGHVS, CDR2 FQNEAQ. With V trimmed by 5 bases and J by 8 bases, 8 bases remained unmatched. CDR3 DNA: TGTGCCAGCAGCCCAGGACAGGGGGCTTTAGATGAGCAGTTCTTC. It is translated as CASSPGQGALDEQFF. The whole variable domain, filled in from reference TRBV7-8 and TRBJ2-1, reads GAGVSQSPRYKVAKRGQDVALRCDPISGHVSLFWYQQALGQGPEFLTYFQNEAQLDKSGLPSDRFFAERPEGSVSTLKIQRTQQEDSAVYLCASSPGQGALDEQFFGPGTRLTVL.